This T cell receptor (beta chain) is drawn from a study of cytomegalovirus exposure and HLA in healthy donors (dated by TCRdb to 2016 to 2017). About the study as a whole: An earlier analysis of approximately 600 of the donors reported approximately 270 Gb of sequence data and approximately 110 million unique TCR beta sequences from some 180 million T cells. Approximately 310 gigabases of sequencing data and around 88 million unique TCR sequences made up an early release that covered approximately 700 HLA-typed donors. Of the roughly 390 genotyped donors, roughly 80% were placed in the genetic ancestry cluster associated with self-reported Caucasian donors. The aim of the study was to test whether cataloging public T cell receptors could identify signatures of past pathogen exposure. The study profiled the T cell repertoires of approximately 700 subjects by immunosequencing and related them to cytomegalovirus serostatus. In addition to the first cohort of approximately 650 subjects, a separate validation cohort of approximately 130 different subjects was used. To predict cytomegalovirus infection status, the study combined high-throughput TCR immunosequencing, statistical association of individual TCRs with disease status, and machine learning. A later analysis re-analyzed previously published TCR beta repertoires from 666 donors and added high-resolution HLA genotyping to study TCR occurrence patterns. The later analysis used no new phenotypic data to find candidate immune exposures, relying instead on TCR beta sequences and their occurrence across donors. To decide whether each TCR beta V gene segment behaved as functional or pseudogenic, an earlier analysis of some 600 of the donors relied on high-throughput TCR beta sequencing. Donor age, sex, ethnicity and CMV serostatus were compiled alongside the repertoire data. A later genetic analysis took genome-wide SNP genotypes for about 65% of the roughly 670 donors and used that subset as a discovery cohort. All discovery cohort repertoires had been generated on a single sequencing platform. Class I and class II HLA loci were covered by the typing at four-digit resolution. The number of typed donors differed by locus: about 629-630 for A, B, C, DRB1 and DQB1; 500 to 550 for DQA1; fewer than 610 for DPA1; and some 430 for DPB1. Because of strong linkage in the cohort, roughly five DR-DQ haplotypes were treated as single units for association and clustering. Among about 390 genotyped donors of the cohort, an average of approximately 240,000 unique TCR beta nucleotide sequences were sequenced per donor, roughly a sixth of them non-productive. Summary of the overall study and its limitations: Because HLA typing was missing for some donors at each locus, association tests included only the typed subset. A cluster of highly shared sequence variants was judged likely to be a technical artifact of the sequencing pipeline. A later genetic analysis associated a missense DCLRE1C variant with V-gene and J-gene trimming of TCR beta chains, and an independent cohort replicated the association. In both the original and validation cohorts, the classifier was reported to diagnose cytomegalovirus status with high specificity and sensitivity. A further reported finding was that TCR beta sequences accurately predicted the HLA-A and HLA-B alleles for most subjects in the first cohort. The study listed approximately 150 TCR beta chains as associated with cytomegalovirus. The 87-base-pair reads could not distinguish some IMGT-functional V segments, including TRBV6-2 and TRBV6-3, so those segments were excluded. According to the authors, the approach could potentially be generalized to other disease states and immunological phenotypes. A few of the identified cytomegalovirus-associated TCR beta chains were confirmed in vitro to be specific for cytomegalovirus antigens. For the cohort, immune exposure information was limited to CMV serostatus. A later analysis reported that several top co-occurrence clusters appeared linked to parvovirus B19, influenza, CMV and Epstein-Barr virus. In a later analysis, the rate of TCR association differed among HLA loci, with DRB1 alleles having the most associated TCRs and HLA-C alleles having the fewest. A later genetic analysis reported fewer N-insertions in productive TCRs among donors in an Asian-associated ancestry cluster than the 666-donor mean. In a later analysis, HLA-associated TCR beta chains were found to be more clonally expanded and to have lower generation probabilities than equally common non-associated chains. When HLA alleles, especially DR and DQ, strongly co-occurred, TCR associations were difficult to assign to individual alleles. While some public TCRs were present in many individuals, most TCR sequences turned up only very rarely across donors. Because counts were too low, 15 to 20 rarely observed V segments, including chromosome 9 orphons, were excluded from the earlier analysis of several hundred of the donors. In a later analysis, most CMV-associated TCR beta chains were found to appear HLA-restricted, with HLA associations seemingly driven largely by CMV exposure. Correlated functional status among segregating V segments might reflect linkage disequilibrium, but an unknown experimental factor could not be ruled out. Presence/absence analyses assumed roughly uniform sequencing depth across donors, an assumption that may not hold. In this cohort, only TCR beta chains were sequenced, and detectable features were limited by the absence of alpha or paired-chain data. A later analysis associated about 17,000 TCR beta sequences with specific HLA alleles at a false discovery rate of 0.05. In an earlier analysis of some 540 of the donors, most TCR beta V segments appeared in productive rearrangements about 87% or about 30% of the time, broadly matching IMGT annotations.

The method was the immunoSEQ multiplex PCR assay. A mixture of 60 forward primers for TCR Vbeta segments and 13 reverse primers for TCR Jbeta segments was used in the multiplex PCR. Amplification of the CDR3 region of rearranged TCR beta genes was performed with a multiplex PCR assay on genomic DNA. On the Illumina HiSeq System, the amplified TCR beta libraries were sequenced as 87-base-pair reads. The study's own analysis went as follows. A later analysis counted about 76 million unique TCR beta chains across the 700 or so repertoires, and 10 million to 12 million of these chains were shared by at least two donors. Raw reads were error-corrected and collapsed into unique sequences by a nearest-neighbor algorithm in which closely related sequences were merged to remove PCR and sequencing errors. CDR3 sequences were aligned to IMGT reference sequences to assign V, D and J gene segments. For a sequence to be retained, a match of at least six nucleotides to both a V gene segment and a J gene segment was required. Rearrangements were classified as productive when the CDR3 lacked stop codons and remained in frame with V and J, and all other rearrangements were classified as non-productive. Following IMGT convention, CDR3 was defined as the stretch from the second conserved V-encoded cysteine up to the conserved J-encoded phenylalanine. The earlier analysis of some 550 of the donors excluded any sequence lacking an unambiguous match to a single V gene segment. An earlier analysis of 500 to 700 of the donors classified V segments as functional when productive rearrangements were above 56.7% and as segregating when the standard deviation between donors was above 5%. A statistical classification framework was built for diagnosing cytomegalovirus status from the catalog of TCR beta chain sequences. V and J gene assignment, in a later analysis, came from comparing TCR nucleotide sequences with IMGT/GENE-DB human TR gene sequences. The TCRdist pipeline was used in a later analysis to assign CDR3 sequences and most-parsimonious VDJ recombination scenarios. A later analysis defined each TCR beta chain by its CDR3 amino acid sequence plus V-gene family, and excluded reads lacking a unique V-gene family. In a later analysis, 550 to 650 highly shared, low-generation-probability nucleotide sequences were removed to address suspected cross-contamination and a sequencing artifact. A later analysis calculated a clonal expansion index for each public chain from normalized within-repertoire ranks of inferred template counts. A later analysis computed generation probabilities with a VDJ recombination model fitted to out-of-frame rearrangements, and checked the results against IGoR. Hypergeometric tests were used in a later analysis to score TCR-TCR, TCR-HLA and TCR-CMV co-occurrence, with a repertoire-size bias correction applied to the TCR pairs. In a later analysis, false discovery rates were estimated by permuting HLA or CMV assignments 20 times. In a later analysis, co-occurring TCRs were grouped with DBSCAN, and TCRdist sequence similarity was added when clustering was performed within HLA-allele-positive subsets. For co-occurrence clustering, repertoires with fewer than 30,000 or more than 120,000 public chains were excluded, along with five repertoires with anomalous nucleotide sharing. TCRdb took this table from immuneACCESS and kept in-frame rearrangements with V and J called. Such tables lack part of the clones; where checked against another copy, unresolved V genes explain under half of the gap, and the rest is unexplained. The V and J calls and clone size were taken over from that table, and D and trimming were inferred from the DNA. This sample is represented by about 140,000 clones; 65% to 80% of them were singletons. The ten largest account for over 1.5% of the sample.

In total, approximately 690 healthy bone marrow donors made up the cohort. At the time of sampling, all cohort members were nominally healthy, though unrecorded immune exposures were likely present. CMV serostatus was positive for 289 and negative for about 55% of the 666 cohort members, and was not recorded for this donor. Every donor gave a peripheral blood sample, and the peripheral blood mononuclear cells from that sample were used for TCR beta sequencing. Genomic DNA extraction from the blood cell samples was performed with the Qiagen DNeasy Blood Extraction Kit. This clone was seen only a few times. This clone's antigen is unknown. One base away there is no much larger clone; base qualities are not given. CDR1 and CDR2 are drawn from the germline V gene (reference sequence): LNHNV, YYDKDF. V loses 3 bases at its end and J loses 2 bases; junction bases beyond the gene matches: 4. Including the terminal cysteine and phenylalanine, the CDR3 comprises 15 residues. Just CDR3 DNA is preserved here, 45 bases in frame from base 1.

This clonotype originated in a human donor in good health. Sequenced input: PBMCs. The rearranged chain carries TRBV15 and TRBJ2-7; 10 nucleotides in the junction match TRBD2. The encoded CDR3 is CATSSLAGDAYEQYF. DNA sequence: TGTGCCACCAGCAGCCTAGCGGGAGATGCCTACGAGCAGTACTTC.